This TCR beta chain was documented in a study of shared clonotypes between healthy human individuals. Study-wide background: Each donor's CD4 naive and CD4 memory cells filled three plates apiece, CD8 naive two, and CD8 memory one.

Those who donated were healthy HIV-negative adults, with no recent acute infections or vaccinations reported. This clone appeared a single time. Produced via immunoSEQ multiplex PCR; TCRdb's table is partial and in-frame only. The sample lists millions of clones, roughly 96% occurring once. The source is a man younger than 30 in good health. The sequenced sample consisted of naive CD4+ T cells sorted from blood. Subset of the sample: CD45RA+ positively selected.

The CDR3 region has the DNA TGTGCCAGCAGCTTAGCTGTATCTAGCGGGGATACAGATACGCAGTATTTT. Its protein is CASSLAVSSGDTDTQYF. The V and J genes are TRBV7-9 and TRBJ2-3; 9 nucleotides agree with TRBD2. Looked up from germline, CDR1 is SEHNR and CDR2 is FQNEAQ (reference sequence). Losses at the gene ends were 0 bases for V and 3 bases for J; bases not matched to a gene: 7. The CDR3 consists of 17 residues.